This T cell receptor beta chain was retrieved from a study of blood T cell repertoires in COVID-19. Study-wide context: Samples came from the United States, Italy and Spain, spanning acute and convalescent COVID-19. Nucleic acid was either cDNA or gDNA, and it came from T cells, B-cell-depleted T cells, or PBMCs.

The authors' processing: It was from reference gene primer amplification that nucleated cell counts were estimated. Libraries were prepared by immunoSEQ multiplex PCR; TCRdb keeps only in-frame clonotypes and omits some of them. V and J calls and clone size come straight from that table; D and trimming were deduced from the DNA. The profile shows some 150,000 clones, 70% to 90% of them singletons. CDR3 size: 16 residues. The V gene's germline CDR1 is SGHNT and CDR2 YYREEE (reference sequence). V lost 4 bases to trimming and J lost 0 bases; unmatched junction nucleotides: 5. The chain couples TRBV5-4 to TRBJ2-1; 9 bases line up with TRBD2. The sequence derives from a man aged 70 or older with acute or convalescent COVID-19. Sequencing used peripheral blood. The CDR3 region has the DNA TGTGCCAGCAGCACCAATAGCGGGAGCTCCTACAATGAGCAGTTCTTC. Amino acids: CASSTNSGSSYNEQFF.